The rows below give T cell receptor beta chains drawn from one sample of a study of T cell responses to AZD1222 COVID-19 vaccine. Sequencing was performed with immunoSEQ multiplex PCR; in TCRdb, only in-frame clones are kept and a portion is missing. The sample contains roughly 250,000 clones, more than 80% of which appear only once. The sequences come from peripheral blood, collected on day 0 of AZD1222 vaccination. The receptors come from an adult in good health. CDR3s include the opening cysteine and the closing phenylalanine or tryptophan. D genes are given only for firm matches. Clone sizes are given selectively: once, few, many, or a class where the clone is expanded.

cdr3_aa: CASSGGLVTGELFF
cdr3_nt: TGTGCCAGCAGCGGTGGACTAGTCACCGGGGAGCTGTTTTTT
v_call: TRBV9
clone_size: .
d_call: TRBD2
j_call: TRBJ2-2

cdr3_aa: CASSLLGGPNYGYTF
cdr3_nt: TGTGCCAGCAGCTTATTGGGTGGTCCTAACTATGGCTACACCTTC
v_call: TRBV7-2
clone_size: .
d_call: .
j_call: TRBJ1-2

cdr3_aa: CASSLAGTRNTEAFF
cdr3_nt: TGTGCCAGCAGCTTGGCCGGGACAAGGAACACTGAAGCTTTCTTT
v_call: TRBV5-4
clone_size: once
d_call: .
j_call: TRBJ1-1

cdr3_aa: CASSTGGVEQPQHF
cdr3_nt: TGTGCCAGCAGCACTGGGGGGGTGGAACAGCCCCAGCATTTT
v_call: TRBV5-5
clone_size: .
d_call: .
j_call: TRBJ1-5

cdr3_aa: CASSWDRNYGYTF
cdr3_nt: TGTGCCAGCAGCTGGGACAGGAACTATGGCTACACCTTC
v_call: TRBV7-8
clone_size: .
d_call: TRBD1
j_call: TRBJ1-2

cdr3_aa: CASSLQGPYQPQHF
cdr3_nt: TGTGCCAGCAGCCTACAGGGCCCCTATCAGCCCCAGCATTTT
v_call: TRBV6-5
clone_size: .
d_call: .
j_call: TRBJ1-5

cdr3_aa: CASRGSSDYGYTF
cdr3_nt: TGTGCCAGCAGAGGGTCTTCAGACTATGGCTACACCTTC
v_call: TRBV28
clone_size: .
d_call: .
j_call: TRBJ1-2

cdr3_aa: CSPGQLDGYTF
cdr3_nt: TGCAGCCCGGGACAGTTAGACGGCTACACCTTC
v_call: TRBV20-1
clone_size: .
d_call: TRBD1
j_call: TRBJ1-2

cdr3_aa: CASSSQRANTGELFF
cdr3_nt: TGTGCCAGCAGCTCTCAGCGGGCTAACACCGGGGAGCTGTTTTTT
v_call: TRBV7-3
clone_size: .
d_call: .
j_call: TRBJ2-2

cdr3_aa: CASSLVPAGDVYTGELFF
cdr3_nt: TGTGCCAGCAGCTTAGTCCCAGCGGGAGATGTGTACACCGGGGAGCTGTTTTTT
v_call: TRBV7-3
clone_size: .
d_call: TRBD2
j_call: TRBJ2-2

cdr3_aa: CASSLGANYGYTF
cdr3_nt: TGTGCCAGCAGCTTGGGGGCAAACTATGGCTACACCTTC
v_call: TRBV5-8
clone_size: .
d_call: .
j_call: TRBJ1-2

cdr3_aa: CASSPRDRGSTGANVLTF
cdr3_nt: TGTGCCAGCTCCCCCCGGGACAGGGGGAGTACTGGGGCCAACGTCCTGACTTTC
v_call: TRBV18
clone_size: few
d_call: TRBD1
j_call: TRBJ2-6

cdr3_aa: CASSYGTDTGELFF
cdr3_nt: TGTGCCAGCAGTTACGGCACGGACACCGGGGAGCTGTTTTTT
v_call: TRBV6-5
clone_size: .
d_call: .
j_call: TRBJ2-2

cdr3_aa: CATPGGSSYEQYF
cdr3_nt: TGTGCCACCCCCGGGGGGAGCTCCTACGAGCAGTACTTC
v_call: TRBV19
clone_size: .
d_call: TRBD2
j_call: TRBJ2-7

cdr3_aa: CASSLGDLRVDTEAFF
cdr3_nt: TGTGCCAGCAGCTTAGGGGATCTCAGGGTAGACACTGAAGCTTTCTTT
v_call: TRBV7-9
clone_size: .
d_call: .
j_call: TRBJ1-1

cdr3_aa: CASSQKGTGHTEAFF
cdr3_nt: TGTGCCAGCAGCCAGAAAGGGACAGGCCACACTGAAGCTTTCTTT
v_call: TRBV3-1/TRBV3-2
clone_size: .
d_call: TRBD1
j_call: TRBJ1-1

cdr3_aa: CASSPDSSQPQHF
cdr3_nt: TGTGCCAGCTCACCGGACAGCTCTCAGCCCCAGCATTTT
v_call: TRBV18
clone_size: once
d_call: .
j_call: TRBJ1-5

cdr3_aa: CASSITRQGGTEAFF
cdr3_nt: TGCGCCAGCAGCATAACCAGACAGGGGGGCACTGAAGCTTTCTTT
v_call: TRBV5-1
clone_size: .
d_call: TRBD1
j_call: TRBJ1-1

cdr3_aa: CASIIFPGAPFYNEQFF
cdr3_nt: TGTGCCAGCATCATCTTTCCAGGGGCTCCCTTCTACAATGAGCAGTTCTTC
v_call: TRBV25-1
clone_size: .
d_call: .
j_call: TRBJ2-1

cdr3_aa: CASSRGGYEQYF
cdr3_nt: TGTGCCAGCAGCAGGGGGGGGTACGAGCAGTACTTC
v_call: TRBV2
clone_size: .
d_call: .
j_call: TRBJ2-7

cdr3_aa: CASSLAVSTIYF
cdr3_nt: TGTGCCAGCAGCTTGGCCGTTAGCACCATATATTTT
v_call: TRBV5-8
clone_size: .
d_call: .
j_call: TRBJ1-3

cdr3_aa: CASSQDPRVNTEAFF
cdr3_nt: TGCGCCAGCAGCCAAGATCCCAGGGTGAACACTGAAGCTTTCTTT
v_call: TRBV4-3
clone_size: once
d_call: .
j_call: TRBJ1-1

cdr3_aa: CASSQTSGEQYF
cdr3_nt: TGTGCCAGCAGTCAAACTAGCGGCGAGCAGTACTTC
v_call: TRBV6-2/TRBV6-3
clone_size: .
d_call: TRBD2
j_call: TRBJ2-7

cdr3_aa: CASSSPGLVNEQFF
cdr3_nt: TGCGCCAGCAGCTCCCCGGGACTAGTGAATGAGCAGTTCTTC
v_call: TRBV5-1
clone_size: .
d_call: TRBD2
j_call: TRBJ2-1

cdr3_aa: CASKPTATNEKLFF
cdr3_nt: TGTGCCAGCAAACCGACGGCAACTAATGAAAAACTGTTTTTT
v_call: TRBV6-4
clone_size: .
d_call: .
j_call: TRBJ1-4

cdr3_aa: CASSRSGASYEQYF
cdr3_nt: TGTGCCAGCAGCCGCTCGGGGGCCTCCTACGAGCAGTACTTC
v_call: TRBV6-2/TRBV6-3
clone_size: .
d_call: .
j_call: TRBJ2-7

cdr3_aa: CASSLWGSTDTQYF
cdr3_nt: TGTGCCAGCAGTTTATGGGGGAGCACAGATACGCAGTATTTT
v_call: TRBV27
clone_size: .
d_call: .
j_call: TRBJ2-3

cdr3_aa: CASSAGHAGYEQYF
cdr3_nt: TGCGCCAGCAGCGCCGGACACGCTGGTTACGAGCAGTACTTC
v_call: TRBV5-1
clone_size: .
d_call: .
j_call: TRBJ2-7

cdr3_aa: CASSFRGGQPQHF
cdr3_nt: TGTGCCAGCAGTTTCAGGGGCGGTCAGCCCCAGCATTTT
v_call: TRBV27
clone_size: once
d_call: .
j_call: TRBJ1-5

cdr3_aa: CASSVQAVGQETQYF
cdr3_nt: TGTGCCAGCAGCGTACAGGCGGTAGGGCAAGAGACCCAGTACTTC
v_call: TRBV9
clone_size: .
d_call: .
j_call: TRBJ2-5

cdr3_aa: CATDTGIPYEQYF
cdr3_nt: TGTGCCACTGATACGGGGATCCCCTACGAGCAGTACTTC
v_call: TRBV15
clone_size: .
d_call: .
j_call: TRBJ2-7

cdr3_aa: CATSGGDSGANVLTF
cdr3_nt: TGTGCCACCAGCGGAGGGGATTCTGGGGCCAACGTCCTGACTTTC
v_call: TRBV15
clone_size: .
d_call: .
j_call: TRBJ2-6

cdr3_aa: CAISESRREQFF
cdr3_nt: TGTGCCATCAGTGAGAGCCGCCGGGAGCAGTTCTTC
v_call: TRBV10-3
clone_size: .
d_call: .
j_call: TRBJ2-1

cdr3_aa: CASSPGGNEKLFF
cdr3_nt: TGTGCCAGCAGCCCAGGGGGTAATGAAAAACTGTTTTTT
v_call: TRBV11-2
clone_size: .
d_call: TRBD1
j_call: TRBJ1-4

cdr3_aa: CASRKGDGNTIYF
cdr3_nt: TGTGCCAGCAGGAAGGGGGATGGAAACACCATATATTTT
v_call: TRBV2
clone_size: .
d_call: .
j_call: TRBJ1-3

cdr3_aa: CASRVGLAGVLTGELFF
cdr3_nt: TGTGCCAGCAGGGTGGGACTAGCGGGGGTTTTAACCGGGGAGCTGTTTTTT
v_call: TRBV2
clone_size: .
d_call: TRBD2
j_call: TRBJ2-2

cdr3_aa: CASSPEGGAQYF
cdr3_nt: TGCGCCAGCAGCCCTGAGGGCGGGGCCCAGTACTTC
v_call: TRBV23-1
clone_size: .
d_call: .
j_call: TRBJ2-5

cdr3_aa: CASSSGTSENTGELFF
cdr3_nt: TGTGCCAGCAGCTCCGGGACTAGCGAGAACACCGGGGAGCTGTTTTTT
v_call: TRBV7-2
clone_size: .
d_call: TRBD2
j_call: TRBJ2-2

cdr3_aa: CASSLAQGYEQYF
cdr3_nt: TGTGCCAGCAGCTTAGCCCAGGGATACGAGCAGTACTTC
v_call: TRBV11-2
clone_size: .
d_call: .
j_call: TRBJ2-7

cdr3_aa: CASSQAPTNTEAFF
cdr3_nt: TGTGCCAGCAGCCAGGCACCCACGAACACTGAAGCTTTCTTT
v_call: TRBV7-2
clone_size: .
d_call: .
j_call: TRBJ1-1

cdr3_aa: CASSLNEKLFF
cdr3_nt: TGTGCCAGCAGCCTTAATGAAAAACTGTTTTTT
v_call: TRBV7-8
clone_size: .
d_call: .
j_call: TRBJ1-4

cdr3_aa: CASSNWDEQFF
cdr3_nt: TGTGCCAGCAGCAACTGGGATGAGCAGTTCTTC
v_call: TRBV21-1
clone_size: .
d_call: .
j_call: TRBJ2-1

cdr3_aa: CASSTDSYEQYF
cdr3_nt: TGTGCCAGCAGTACGGACAGTTACGAGCAGTACTTC
v_call: TRBV6-1
clone_size: .
d_call: .
j_call: TRBJ2-7

cdr3_aa: CASSQDRKVPRNQPQHF
cdr3_nt: TGTGCCAGCAGCCAAGATCGGAAAGTCCCCCGAAATCAGCCCCAGCATTTT
v_call: TRBV14
clone_size: .
d_call: .
j_call: TRBJ1-5

cdr3_aa: CASSILGLAGGFNTGELFF
cdr3_nt: TGTGCCAGTAGTATCCTAGGGCTAGCGGGAGGATTTAACACCGGGGAGCTGTTTTTT
v_call: TRBV19
clone_size: .
d_call: TRBD2
j_call: TRBJ2-2

cdr3_aa: CASSYTGDTIYF
cdr3_nt: TGTGCCAGCAGTTACACAGGGGACACCATATATTTT
v_call: TRBV6-2/TRBV6-3
clone_size: .
d_call: TRBD1
j_call: TRBJ1-3

cdr3_aa: CASTYGYNSPLHF
cdr3_nt: TGTGCCAGCACCTATGGCTATAATTCACCCCTCCACTTT
v_call: TRBV28
clone_size: .
d_call: .
j_call: TRBJ1-6

cdr3_aa: CASSLTSSGNTIYF
cdr3_nt: TGTGCCAGCAGCTTGACTAGCTCTGGAAACACCATATATTTT
v_call: TRBV7-6
clone_size: once
d_call: .
j_call: TRBJ1-3

cdr3_aa: CASSLGGGSGNTIYF
cdr3_nt: TGTGCCAGCAGCTTAGGGGGAGGCTCTGGAAACACCATATATTTT
v_call: TRBV7-2
clone_size: .
d_call: .
j_call: TRBJ1-3

cdr3_aa: CASSPATAGNTGELFF
cdr3_nt: TGCGCCAGCAGCCCGGCAACTGCAGGGAACACCGGGGAGCTGTTTTTT
v_call: TRBV4-3
clone_size: once
d_call: .
j_call: TRBJ2-2

cdr3_aa: CSVRYTAGTASTDTQYF
cdr3_nt: TGCAGCGTTCGCTATACCGCCGGGACAGCTAGCACAGATACGCAGTATTTT
v_call: TRBV29-1
clone_size: .
d_call: TRBD1
j_call: TRBJ2-3

cdr3_aa: CASSRRNTDTQYF
cdr3_nt: TGTGCCAGCAGCCGCAGGAACACAGATACGCAGTATTTT
v_call: TRBV4-2
clone_size: .
d_call: .
j_call: TRBJ2-3

cdr3_aa: CASSEGGGNQPQHF
cdr3_nt: TGTGCCAGCAGTGAGGGTGGTGGCAATCAGCCCCAGCATTTT
v_call: TRBV25-1
clone_size: .
d_call: .
j_call: TRBJ1-5

cdr3_aa: CASSLAIGSYEQYF
cdr3_nt: TGTGCCAGCAGCTTAGCCATAGGGTCCTACGAGCAGTACTTC
v_call: TRBV7-6
clone_size: .
d_call: .
j_call: TRBJ2-7

cdr3_aa: CASSFLASIATNEKLFF
cdr3_nt: TGTGCCAGTAGTTTCCTCGCCTCTATCGCAACTAATGAAAAACTGTTTTTT
v_call: TRBV19
clone_size: .
d_call: .
j_call: TRBJ1-4

cdr3_aa: CASRLTGVDEKLFF
cdr3_nt: TGTGCCAGCAGACTTACAGGGGTGGATGAAAAACTGTTTTTT
v_call: TRBV28
clone_size: .
d_call: TRBD1
j_call: TRBJ1-4

cdr3_aa: CASSDRGDEQFF
cdr3_nt: TGTGCCAGCAGTGATCGGGGCGATGAGCAGTTCTTC
v_call: TRBV2
clone_size: .
d_call: .
j_call: TRBJ2-1